These T cell receptor beta chains were read from a single sample in a study of blood T cell repertoires in COVID-19. The method was immunoSEQ multiplex PCR; TCRdb's version includes in-frame clones alone and lacks a portion of them. The sample contains a few hundred thousand clones, 80% to 90% of which appear only once. The specimen sequenced was PBMCs or T cells enriched from blood (not recorded which). The receptor source for this set is a woman aged 45-60 years who had recovered from COVID-19. CDR3s leave out the opening cysteine and the closing phenylalanine or tryptophan.

J,V,CDR3
TRBJ2-7,TRBV19,ASSRSQGLYEQY
TRBJ2-7,TRBV24-1,ATSDPRTGGNEQY
TRBJ1-2,TRBV5-4,ASSLYGREVDGYT
TRBJ1-2,TRBV3-1/TRBV3-2,ASSLQGYGYT
TRBJ2-5,TRBV28,ASSKLEPAPGSETQY
TRBJ1-3,TRBV11-2,ASSFPQGTIY
TRBJ2-1,TRBV24-1,ATGRLEDEQF
TRBJ1-6,TRBV6-5,ASSYSLGRNSPLH
TRBJ1-5,TRBV28,ASSSAGGGNQPQH
TRBJ1-1,TRBV12-3/TRBV12-4,ASSLSSEAF